This T cell receptor beta chain was profiled in a study of shared clonotypes between healthy human individuals. The CDR3 extends over 17 amino acids. V shed 0 bases and J 1 base; nucleotides not matched to a gene: 8. Per germline, CDR1 SGHNT and CDR2 YYREEE (reference sequence). For this clone: Its antigen is unidentified.

Naive CD8 cells comprised CD45RO-negative, CCR7-positively selected cells, excluding terminally differentiated effector memory CD45RA+ cells. Authors' data handling: ImmunoSEQ output lacked quality scores and full-length reads, limiting matched filtering. Here immunoSEQ multiplex PCR was the method, and the copy in TCRdb shows in-frame clones only, minus some. Clone size and the V and J calls come from that table; the DNA yielded D and trimming. The table shows about 2.2 million clones, with over 85% occurring only once. Study-wide findings and caveats: Naive CD4 clonotypes were shared across a handful of donors at roughly 4.6%.

The sample taken for sequencing was naive CD8+ T cells from PBMCs. The rearrangement uses TRBV5-4 and TRBJ2-3, with 7 positions matching TRBD2. This clonotype originated in a man between 18 and 35 years old in good health. Some clones in this sample may be carry-over from other donors' samples. CDR3 region: CASSLGGGSGGTDTQYF. The CDR3 coding sequence is TGTGCCAGCAGCTTGGGTGGCGGGAGTGGAGGCACAGATACGCAGTATTTT.